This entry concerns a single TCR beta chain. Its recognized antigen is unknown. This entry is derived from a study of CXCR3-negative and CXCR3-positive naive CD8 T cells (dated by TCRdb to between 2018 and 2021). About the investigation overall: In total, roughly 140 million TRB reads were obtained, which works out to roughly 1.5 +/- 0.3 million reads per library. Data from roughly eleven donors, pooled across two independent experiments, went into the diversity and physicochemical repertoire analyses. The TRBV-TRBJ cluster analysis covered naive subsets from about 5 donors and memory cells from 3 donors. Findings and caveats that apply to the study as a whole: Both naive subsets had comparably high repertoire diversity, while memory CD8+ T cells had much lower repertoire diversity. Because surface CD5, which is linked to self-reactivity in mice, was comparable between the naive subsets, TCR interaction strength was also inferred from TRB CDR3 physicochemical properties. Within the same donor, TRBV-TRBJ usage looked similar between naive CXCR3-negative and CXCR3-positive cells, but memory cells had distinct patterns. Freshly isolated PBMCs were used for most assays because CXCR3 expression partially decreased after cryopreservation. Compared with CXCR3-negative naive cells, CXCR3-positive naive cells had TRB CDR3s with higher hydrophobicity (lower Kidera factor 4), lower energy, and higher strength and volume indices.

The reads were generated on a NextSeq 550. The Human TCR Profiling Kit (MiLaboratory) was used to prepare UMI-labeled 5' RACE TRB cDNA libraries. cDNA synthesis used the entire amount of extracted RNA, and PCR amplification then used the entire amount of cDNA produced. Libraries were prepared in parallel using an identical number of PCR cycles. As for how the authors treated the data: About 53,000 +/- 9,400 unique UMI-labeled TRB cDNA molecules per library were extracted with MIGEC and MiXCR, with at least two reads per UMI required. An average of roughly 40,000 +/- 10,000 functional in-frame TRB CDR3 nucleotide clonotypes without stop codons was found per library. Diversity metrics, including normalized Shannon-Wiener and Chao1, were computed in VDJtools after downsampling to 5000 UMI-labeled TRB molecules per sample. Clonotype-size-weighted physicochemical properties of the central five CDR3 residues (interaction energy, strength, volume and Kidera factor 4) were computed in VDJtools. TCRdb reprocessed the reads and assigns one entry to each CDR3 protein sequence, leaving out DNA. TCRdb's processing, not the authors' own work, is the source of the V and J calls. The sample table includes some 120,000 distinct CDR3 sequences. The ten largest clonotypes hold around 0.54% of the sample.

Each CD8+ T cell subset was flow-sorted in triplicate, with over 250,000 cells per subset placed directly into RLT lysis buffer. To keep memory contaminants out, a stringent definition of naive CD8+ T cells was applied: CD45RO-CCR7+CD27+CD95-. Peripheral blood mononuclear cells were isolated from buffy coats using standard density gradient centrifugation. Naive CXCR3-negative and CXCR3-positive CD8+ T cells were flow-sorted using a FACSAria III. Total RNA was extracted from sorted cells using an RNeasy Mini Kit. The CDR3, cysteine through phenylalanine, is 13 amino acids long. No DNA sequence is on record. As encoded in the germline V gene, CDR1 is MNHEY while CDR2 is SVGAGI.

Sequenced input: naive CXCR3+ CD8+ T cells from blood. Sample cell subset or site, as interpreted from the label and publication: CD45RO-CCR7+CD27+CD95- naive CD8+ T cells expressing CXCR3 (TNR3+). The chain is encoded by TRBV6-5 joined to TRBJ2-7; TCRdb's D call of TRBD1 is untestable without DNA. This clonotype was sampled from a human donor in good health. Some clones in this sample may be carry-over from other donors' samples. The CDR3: CASSPGLGGEQYF.